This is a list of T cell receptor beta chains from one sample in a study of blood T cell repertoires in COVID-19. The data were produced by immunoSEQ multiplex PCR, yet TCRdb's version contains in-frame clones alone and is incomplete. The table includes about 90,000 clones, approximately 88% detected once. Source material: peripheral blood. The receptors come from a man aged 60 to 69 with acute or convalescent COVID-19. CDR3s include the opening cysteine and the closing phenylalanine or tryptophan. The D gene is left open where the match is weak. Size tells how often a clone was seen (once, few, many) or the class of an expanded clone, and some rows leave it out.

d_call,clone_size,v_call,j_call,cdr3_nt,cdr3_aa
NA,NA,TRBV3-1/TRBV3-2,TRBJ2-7,TGTGCCAGCAGCCAAGATCTAGTGAGCTCCTACGAGCAGTACTTC,CASSQDLVSSYEQYF
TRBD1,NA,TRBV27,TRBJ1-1,TGTGCCAGCAGTCCGATCGGGACAGGGGCAGGGTCCACTGAAGCTTTCTTT,CASSPIGTGAGSTEAFF
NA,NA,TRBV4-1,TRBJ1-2,TGCGCCAGCAGCCAAGATCGTGGACAGACCTATGGCTACACCTTC,CASSQDRGQTYGYTF
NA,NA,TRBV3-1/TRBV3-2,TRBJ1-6,TGTGCCAGCAGTAGCGAAAGGAGCTCCTATAATTCACCCCTCCACTTT,CASSSERSSYNSPLHF
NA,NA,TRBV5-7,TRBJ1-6,TGTGCCAGCAGCTTGGCCAAGGGGAGGGTTTCACCCCTCCACTTT,CASSLAKGRVSPLHF
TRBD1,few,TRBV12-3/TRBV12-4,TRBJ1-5,TGTGCCAGCAGAAGGGGGCGGCAGCCCCAGCATTTT,CASRRGRQPQHF
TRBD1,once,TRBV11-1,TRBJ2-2,TGTGCCAGCAGCCCCGACAGGGTAGGGACCGGGGAGCTGTTTTTT,CASSPDRVGTGELFF
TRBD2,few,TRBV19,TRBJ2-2,TGTGCCAGTAGTTCCATAGCGGGAGAGTTCACCGGGGAGCTGTTTTTT,CASSSIAGEFTGELFF
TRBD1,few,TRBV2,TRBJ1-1,TGTGCCAGCAGGGTGGACAGGGGGAACACTGAAGCTTTCTTT,CASRVDRGNTEAFF
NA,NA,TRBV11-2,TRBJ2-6,TGTGCCAGCAGCTTAGGCCTAGCGCGTTCTGGGGCCAACGTCCTGACTTTC,CASSLGLARSGANVLTF
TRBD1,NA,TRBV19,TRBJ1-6,TGTGCCAGTAGGGGGGGCCCGGGACAGAATAATTCACCCCTCCACTTT,CASRGGPGQNNSPLHF
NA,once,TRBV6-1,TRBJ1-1,TGTGCCAGCAGTGAAGGAGGTGCCACTGAAGCTTTCTTT,CASSEGGATEAFF
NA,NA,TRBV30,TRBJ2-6,TGTGCCTGGAGCAAAGGGGGTGCCGGGGCCAACGTCCTGACTTTC,CAWSKGGAGANVLTF
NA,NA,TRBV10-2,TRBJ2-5,TGCGCCAGCACCGGGGGGCTGGAGACCCAGTACTTC,CASTGGLETQYF
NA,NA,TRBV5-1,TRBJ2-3,TGCGCCAGCAGCCTTAGACAGCTAGGGACAGATACGCAGTATTTT,CASSLRQLGTDTQYF
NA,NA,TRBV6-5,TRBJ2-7,TGTGCCAGCAGTTCAGGAATGAACGAGCAGTACTTC,CASSSGMNEQYF
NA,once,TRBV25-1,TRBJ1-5,TGTGCCAGCAGCCGCGCGGGGGACAATCAGCCCCAGCATTTT,CASSRAGDNQPQHF
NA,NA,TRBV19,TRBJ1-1,TGTGCCAGTAGTATAAGAGGGTCCACGATGAACACTGAAGCTTTCTTT,CASSIRGSTMNTEAFF
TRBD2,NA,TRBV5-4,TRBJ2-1,TGTGCCAGCAGCTCTAGCGGGGTAACCAATGAGCAGTTCTTC,CASSSSGVTNEQFF
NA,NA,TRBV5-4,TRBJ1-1,TGTGCCAGCAGCTTGGATGGGCAGGTCACTGAAGCTTTCTTT,CASSLDGQVTEAFF
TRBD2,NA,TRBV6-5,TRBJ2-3,TGTGCCAGCAGTTCCATAACCGGGACTAGGGCAGATACGCAGTATTTT,CASSSITGTRADTQYF
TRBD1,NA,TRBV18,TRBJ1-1,TGTGCCAGCTCAGAAGGACAGGGTAGAGCCGGAACTGAAGCTTTCTTT,CASSEGQGRAGTEAFF
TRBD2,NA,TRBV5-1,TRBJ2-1,TGCGCCAGCAGCCCACGGATAGCGGGAGCCGATGAGCAGTTCTTC,CASSPRIAGADEQFF
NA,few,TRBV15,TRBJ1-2,TGTGCCACCAGCAGAGGGGCCCGGGGGGCGCGAGACTATGGCTACACCTTC,CATSRGARGARDYGYTF
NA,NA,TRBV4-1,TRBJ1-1,TGCGCCAGCAGCCAAGGAATTGCCGGGGGCACTGAAGCTTTCTTT,CASSQGIAGGTEAFF
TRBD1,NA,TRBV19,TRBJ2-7,TGTGCCAGTAGTTCCTCCCGGGACAGCACCTACGAGCAGTACTTC,CASSSSRDSTYEQYF
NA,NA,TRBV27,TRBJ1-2,TGTGCCAGCAGTAAATTCCTGACAGGTACCTTGACCCTCGGCGGCTACACCTTC,CASSKFLTGTLTLGGYTF
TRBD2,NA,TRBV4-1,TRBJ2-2,TGCGCCAGCAGCCAAGATGTGGCGGGGGGCCACACCGGGGAGCTGTTTTTT,CASSQDVAGGHTGELFF
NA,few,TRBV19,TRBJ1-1,TGTGCCAGTCGACGACAGGTTTCGGTGAACACTGAAGCTTTCTTT,CASRRQVSVNTEAFF
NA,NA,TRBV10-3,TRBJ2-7,TGTGCCATCAGTGATGTGAGCGGATCAATCTACGAGCAGTACTTC,CAISDVSGSIYEQYF
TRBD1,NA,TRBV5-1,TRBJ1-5,TGCGCCAGCAGCTTGGGTACAGGGGGCTGGCAGCCCCAGCATTTT,CASSLGTGGWQPQHF
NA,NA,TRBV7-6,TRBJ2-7,TGTGCCAGCAGCTTAGGTGCATCTCTAGCGCCCGGCGAGCAGTACTTC,CASSLGASLAPGEQYF
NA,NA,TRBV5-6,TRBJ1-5,TGTGCCAGCAGCTTGGGCAGGGTAAATCAGCCCCAGCATTTT,CASSLGRVNQPQHF
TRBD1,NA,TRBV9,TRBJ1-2,TGTGCCAGCAGCCCACGCTCAGGGACAGGGGGCTGGTTCTCCGGCTACACCTTC,CASSPRSGTGGWFSGYTF
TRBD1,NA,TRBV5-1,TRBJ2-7,TGCGCCAGCAGCCCGGACAGGGGGGTCTACGAGCAGTACTTC,CASSPDRGVYEQYF
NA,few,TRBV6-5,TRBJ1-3,TGTGCCAGCAGATTTGGACAGGGAAACACCATATATTTT,CASRFGQGNTIYF
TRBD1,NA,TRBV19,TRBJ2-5,TGTGCCAGTAGCACGGGACAGGGAAAACGGGAGACCCAGTACTTC,CASSTGQGKRETQYF
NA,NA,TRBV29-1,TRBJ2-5,TGCAGCGTTGGGGTAGGGGAAGAGACCCAGTACTTC,CSVGVGEETQYF
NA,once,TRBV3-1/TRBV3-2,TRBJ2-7,TGTGCCAGCAGCCAAGTGGCCCCAGGGCAGCAGTACTTC,CASSQVAPGQQYF
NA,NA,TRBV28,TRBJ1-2,TGTGCCAGCAGTTTCCATCAACCGGTGAGTACCTTC,CASSFHQPVSTF
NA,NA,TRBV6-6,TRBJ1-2,TGTGCCAGCAGTACCAAGGGGCTCTATGGCTACACCTTC,CASSTKGLYGYTF
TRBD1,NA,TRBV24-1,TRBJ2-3,TGTGCCACCAGTGATACCGGGACAGGTCCAGATACGCAGTATTTT,CATSDTGTGPDTQYF
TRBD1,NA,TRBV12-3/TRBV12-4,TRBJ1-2,TGTGCCAGCAGGGGACAGGGGTTTAGCTACACCTTC,CASRGQGFSYTF